The 16 T cell receptor beta chains listed next were all sequenced from one sample in a study of blood T cell repertoires in COVID-19. Clones were read by immunoSEQ multiplex PCR, and TCRdb kept only the in-frame ones, dropping some. This sample yields around 250,000 clones, of which around nine tenths are seen a single time; roughly 10% belongs to the top ten. Sequenced: peripheral blood. These receptors were collected from a woman in her 70s with COVID-19, enrolled during active disease.

The chain couples TRBV27 to TRBJ1-5; the match to TRBD1 covers 8 bases. Germline V gene lookup returns CDR1 MNHEY and CDR2 SMNVEV (reference sequence). The J segment lost 7 bases and the V segment lost 5 bases, leaving 7 bases of the junction unmatched. The CDR3 loop spans 14 amino acids. The CDR3 reads CASSPQGAQQPQHF. As DNA, the CDR3 is TGTGCCAGCAGTCCGCAGGGGGCCCAACAGCCCCAGCATTTT.

The V and J genes are TRBV28 and TRBJ1-4; perhaps TRBD1 as D (6 bases). CDR1 and CDR2 (germline): MDHEN, SYDVKM. With 7 bases removed from V and 4 bases from J, the gap between germline ends came to 16 bases. CDR3 length: 15 residues. The CDR3 sequence is CASIHSVGHNEKLFF. CDR3 sequence (DNA): TGTGCCAGCATCCACTCAGTGGGACATAATGAAAAACTGTTTTTT.

The V call is TRBV7-3, the J call TRBJ1-1; unclear D gene. The CDR3 totals 13 residues. The germline V and J ends were trimmed by 11 bases and 1 base, with 14 bases remaining between them. Germline lookup yields CDR1 SGHTA and CDR2 FQGTGA. CDR3 coding DNA: TGTGCCGGGAAGAGGGTAGCGAACACTGAAGCTTTCTTT. As protein: CAGKRVANTEAFF.

The J gene is TRBJ1-2, the V gene TRBV6-2 or TRBV6-3; 7 positions agree with TRBD1. CDR3 length: 13 amino acids. J gave up 8 bases and V 6 bases, and 9 bases lay outside the gene matches. Germline V gene sequence: CDR1 MNHEY, CDR2 SVGEGT. The CDR3 DNA follows: TGTGCCAGCAGCCTCGGACAGGAGAGGGGCTACACCTTC. Translation gives CASSLGQERGYTF.

V usage is TRBV20-1 and J usage is TRBJ2-3, with TRBD2 identical over 14 bases. Trimming at V came to 6 bases and at J to 4 bases, leaving 6 bases not matched to a gene. CDR3 size: 15 residues. Germline loops: CDR1 DFQATT, CDR2 SNEGSKA (reference sequence). In DNA form, the CDR3 reads TGCAGTGCAAGTGGGACTAGCGGGAGTCCAGATACGCAGTATTTT. Encoded protein: CSASGTSGSPDTQYF.

This chain connects TRBV23-1 to TRBJ1-5; 9 bases fit TRBD1. TRBV23-1 is noted as an ORF with a role that remains uncertain. J lost 0 bases, V lost 8 bases, and 5 bases had no gene match. CDR3 size: 15 residues. The CDR3 spells CASGGTGNSNQPQHF. The CDR3 DNA follows: TGCGCCAGCGGGGGGACAGGGAATAGCAATCAGCCCCAGCATTTT.

The rearrangement links TRBV5-4 to TRBJ2-5, with a possible D match to TRBD2 (6 bases). The ends were cut back, 4 bases at V and 7 bases at J, with 20 bases in the middle. The CDR3 consists of 15 residues. Looked up from germline, CDR1 is SGHNT and CDR2 is YYREEE (reference sequence). The CDR3 spells CASSERRESRRTQYF. The DNA of the CDR3 is TGTGCCAGCAGCGAAAGACGGGAGAGCCGGCGGACCCAGTACTTC.

The chain employs TRBV7-9 and TRBJ1-6, with D possibly matching TRBD1 (5 bases). V was cut by 5 bases and J by 0 bases, with 14 bases left in between. This CDR3 comprises 17 residues. Germline V gives CDR1 SEHNR, CDR2 FQNEAQ (reference sequence). Written as DNA, the CDR3 is TGTGCCAGCAGCCAGCCACGGGGGAGCTCCTATAATTCACCCCTCCACTTT. This gives the protein CASSQPRGSSYNSPLHF.

This clone came up once. The chain couples TRBV6-2 or TRBV6-3 to TRBJ2-7, with D possibly being TRBD2 (5 bases). The CDR3 runs to 15 residues. Germline V lookup: CDR1 MNHEY, CDR2 SVGEGT. V lost 6 bases and J 4 bases, leaving 19 bases between the germline ends. The CDR3 spells CASSHSGLAIYEQYF. CDR3 bases: TGTGCCAGCAGCCACAGTGGACTTGCGATTTACGAGCAGTACTTC.

The rearrangement joins TRBV6-6 to TRBJ2-5; 7 bases are shared with TRBD1. Germline V gene data show CDR1 as MNHNY and CDR2 as SVGAGI (reference sequence). CDR3 length: 17 amino acids. After removal of 5 bases from V and 0 bases from J, the junction contained 12 bases not matched to a gene. CDR3 residues: CASSHRRTGAYQETQYF. CDR3 in DNA: TGTGCCAGCAGTCACCGAAGGACAGGTGCCTACCAAGAGACCCAGTACTTC.

V gene TRBV6-2 or TRBV6-3 combines with J gene TRBJ2-7; weak D call: TRBD2 (6 bases). Germline CDR1 reads MNHEY; CDR2 reads SVGEGT. V lost 2 bases, J lost 2 bases, and 13 bases lay in between. The CDR3 runs 15 residues. The CDR3 region is CASSYGERATYEQYF. In nucleotides, the CDR3 is TGTGCCAGCAGTTACGGGGAGCGGGCGACCTACGAGCAGTACTTC.

This clone was seen only once. The chain combines TRBV18 with TRBJ1-2; perhaps TRBD1 as D (6 bases). The V end was cut by 3 bases, the J end by 4 bases, with 15 bases between. The CDR3 sequence is 15 residues long. Looked up from germline, CDR1 is KGHSH and CDR2 is LQKENI. CDR3 region: CASSPAADSTYGYTF. The CDR3 DNA reads TGTGCCAGCTCACCCGCGGCGGACAGCACCTATGGCTACACCTTC. Variable domain in full (rest from reference TRBV18 and TRBJ1-2): NAGVMQNPRHLVRRRGQEARLRCSPMKGHSHVYWYRQLPEEGLKFMVYLQKENIIDESGMPKERFSAEFPKEGPSILRIQQVVRGDSAAYFCASSPAADSTYGYTFGSGTRLTVV.

The CDR3 DNA reads TGTGCCAGTAGTGTCGACCCTTGGGAGAATCAGCCCCAGCATTTT. Translating gives CASSVDPWENQPQHF. The chain uses TRBV19 and TRBJ1-5; D gene ambiguous. Trimming pared 5 bases from V and 4 bases from J, leaving 15 bases between. Germline-derived CDR1 and CDR2 are LNHDA and SQIVND (reference sequence). The CDR3 runs 15 residues.

The chain links TRBV28 to TRBJ1-1; TRBD1 matches at 8 bases. Trimming took 4 bases from V and 6 from J; bases not matched to a gene: 7. There are 14 residues in the CDR3. Germline V CDR1 and CDR2: MDHEN, SYDVKM. CDR3 sequence: CASSSGGALSEAFF. CDR3 bases: TGTGCCAGCAGTTCAGGGGGCGCTTTATCTGAAGCTTTCTTT.

The V and J genes are TRBV19 and TRBJ1-1; TRBD1 aligns across 8 bases. Germline V gene data show CDR1 as LNHDA and CDR2 as SQIVND (reference sequence). Trimming cost V 5 bases and J 0 bases; bases outside gene matches: 5. The CDR3 runs 15 residues. The CDR3 is CASSVGTGLNTEAFF. The CDR3 nucleotides read TGTGCCAGTAGTGTGGGGACAGGTCTGAACACTGAAGCTTTCTTT.

The gene calls are TRBV6-5 and TRBJ2-7, with D maybe TRBD2 (6 bases). V lost 6 bases, J lost 2 bases, and 11 bases lay in between. CDR1 and CDR2 (germline): MNHEY, SVGAGI. The CDR3 has 13 residues. CDR3 in DNA: TGTGCCAGCAGCGCCGGGGGACCCTACGAGCAGTACTTC. The encoded protein is CASSAGGPYEQYF.